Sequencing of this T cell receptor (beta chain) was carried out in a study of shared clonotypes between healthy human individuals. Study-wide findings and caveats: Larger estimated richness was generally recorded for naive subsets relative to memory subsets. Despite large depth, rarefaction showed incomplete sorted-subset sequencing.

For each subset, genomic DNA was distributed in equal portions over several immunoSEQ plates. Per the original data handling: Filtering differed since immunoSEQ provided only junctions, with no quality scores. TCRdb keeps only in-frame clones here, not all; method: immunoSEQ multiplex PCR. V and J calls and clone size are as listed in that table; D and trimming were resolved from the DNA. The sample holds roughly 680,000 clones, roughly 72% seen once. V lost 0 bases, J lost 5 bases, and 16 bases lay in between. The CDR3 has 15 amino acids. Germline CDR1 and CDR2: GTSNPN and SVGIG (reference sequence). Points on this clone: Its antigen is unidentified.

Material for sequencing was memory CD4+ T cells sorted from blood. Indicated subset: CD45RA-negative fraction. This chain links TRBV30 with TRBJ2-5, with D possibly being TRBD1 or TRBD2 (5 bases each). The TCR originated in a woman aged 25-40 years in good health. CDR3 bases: TGTGCCTGGAGTGTAGGGCTTACGGGGCAGGAGACCCAGTACTTC. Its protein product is CAWSVGLTGQETQYF.